This TCR beta chain came from a study of cytomegalovirus exposure and HLA in healthy donors (dated by TCRdb to about 2017). For the wider study: According to a later analysis, the approximately 130 validation repertoires were produced on the same platform as the 666 repertoires of the first cohort. The aim of the study was to test whether cataloging public T cell receptors could identify signatures of past pathogen exposure. A separate validation cohort of some 130 different subjects was used in addition to the roughly 720-subject first cohort. To predict cytomegalovirus infection status, the study combined high-throughput TCR immunosequencing, statistical association of individual TCRs with disease status, and machine learning.

Worth noting for this clone: Its target antigen remains unknown. Base qualities are not at hand, and no much larger clone is one base apart.

Donors formed part of the validation cohort, which comprised 95 to 150 subjects and was distinct from the first cohort of several hundred subjects. Reading from cysteine to phenylalanine, the CDR3 counts 13 amino acids. Just the 39-base CDR3 DNA is kept, in frame starting at base 1. V loses 7 bases, J loses 0 bases, and the germline ends lie 11 bases apart. The germline V gene yields SQVTM for CDR1 and ANQGSEA for CDR2. The study at large found these results: In vitro tests confirmed that three of the cytomegalovirus-associated TCR beta chains recognize cytomegalovirus antigens. The study gave a list of 150 to 200 TCR beta chains associated with cytomegalovirus. According to the authors, the approach could potentially be generalized to other disease states and immunological phenotypes. While some public TCRs were present in many individuals, most TCR sequences turned up only very rarely across donors. In a later analysis, TCRs clustered in the first cohort were found to also tend to co-occur in the roughly 120 validation repertoires, with over 90% of cluster scores above 0. Cytomegalovirus status was reported to be diagnosed by the classifier with high specificity and sensitivity in both the original and validation cohorts. A later analysis had no HLA typing for the validation cohort, so co-occurrence there was scored across all 120 or so repertoires.

Library construction relied on the immunoSEQ multiplex PCR assay. From the authors' description of their analysis: A statistical classification framework was built for diagnosing cytomegalovirus status from the catalog of TCR beta chain sequences. TCRdb provides this immuneACCESS table in a form limited to in-frame rearrangements. Some clones are lacking; in checked studies, under half of them reflect an unresolved V gene, and why the rest are absent is not known. D and trimming were read from the DNA, whereas the V and J calls and clone size are those reported in that table. In all, the sample holds about 110,000 clones, and around 90% of those were seen once. The ten largest clones capture roughly 2% of the sample.

The sample was PBMCs. The chain was built from TRBV29-1 and TRBJ2-3, with no confidently assigned D gene. The receptor was isolated from a woman aged 18-35 years in good health and CMV-seropositive. The base sequence is TGCAGCGCCAGGAAGCCCAGCACAGATACGCAGTATTTT. Its product reads: CSARKPSTDTQYF.